What follows describes a single T cell receptor beta chain. What it binds is not known. The CDR3 is 13 amino acids. V lost 0 bases, J lost 5 bases, and 6 bases lay in between. The germline V gene encodes CDR1 SGDLS and CDR2 YYNGEE. This sample stems from a study of OX40 agonist ivuxolimab in advanced cancers. Study details: Subjects had a mean age of about 65 years, with a range of about 23 to 79; approximately 83% were male.

Study observations and caveats: Expanded clones were, on average, more numerous in CD8+ T cells than in CD4+. Clones of CD4+ and CD8+ blood T cells grew by week 6 at doses of 0.1 to 3.0 mg/kg.

Sequenced by immunoSEQ multiplex PCR; TCRdb stores in-frame clones only, minus some. The sample lists almost 85,000 clones, roughly 87% occurring once. This chain connects TRBV9 to TRBJ2-1; D unclear. The starting material was CD4+ or CD8+ T cells sorted from blood, obtained in a trial of the OX40 agonist ivuxolimab. The receptor comes from an adult with an advanced solid tumor such as melanoma, head and neck, liver or kidney cancer. CDR3 region: CASSVAPNNEQFF. The DNA of the CDR3 is TGTGCCAGCAGCGTAGCCCCGAACAATGAGCAGTTCTTC.